The 19 T cell receptor beta chains below were found in one sample sequenced in a study of T cell responses to AZD1222 COVID-19 vaccine. Generated by immunoSEQ multiplex PCR, the TCRdb table keeps only in-frame clones and is missing some. The repertoire holds tens of thousands of clones, 65% to 90% seen once, with around a fifth in the top ten. The specimen was peripheral blood, collected on day 0 of AZD1222 vaccination. These receptors were obtained from an adult in good health.

This clone has a single count. V is TRBV11-3 and J is TRBJ2-2; no reliable D call. The V end was cut by 4 bases, the J end by 7 bases, with 10 bases between. The CDR3 sequence is 13 residues long. The V gene's germline CDR1 is SGHNT and CDR2 YENEEA. This CDR3 reads CASSSRPHGELFF. Here the CDR3 DNA reads TGTGCCAGCAGCTCCCGCCCCCACGGGGAGCTGTTTTTT.

V is TRBV5-1 and J is TRBJ1-1, with TRBD1 as a possible D gene (6 bases). V dropped 4 bases and J dropped 3 bases, with 13 bases sitting between them. CDR3 size: 14 residues. Germline CDR1 and CDR2: SGHRS and YFSETQ. For the CDR3, the DNA is TGCGCCAGCAGCCATTCCGGGACACACACTGAAGCTTTCTTT. Amino acid sequence: CASSHSGTHTEAFF.

This clone has just a few counts. V usage is TRBV29-1 and J usage is TRBJ1-3; D perhaps matches TRBD1 (5 bases). The V end was cut by 0 bases, the J end by 2 bases, with 11 bases between. CDR1 and CDR2 from the germline V gene are SQVTM and ANQGSEA. The CDR3 covers 15 residues. In nucleotides, the CDR3 is TGCAGCGTTGAAGACGGGGGAATTACTGGAAACACCATATATTTT. Translation: CSVEDGGITGNTIYF. Looking up the rest from reference TRBV29-1 and TRBJ1-3 gives the full variable domain: SAVISQKPSRDICQRGTSLTIQCQVDSQVTMMFWYRQQPGQSLTLIATANQGSEATYESGFVIDKFPISRPNLTFSTLTVSNMSPEDSSIYLCSVEDGGITGNTIYFGEGSWLTVV.

The chain combines TRBV6-5 with TRBJ1-1, with a possible D match to TRBD1 (5 bases). The CDR3 loop spans 14 amino acids. Germline assignment: CDR1 MNHEY and CDR2 SVGAGI. V was trimmed by 5 bases and J by 3 bases, leaving 13 bases between them. The CDR3 DNA reads as TGTGCCAGCAGTCGACAAACAGGTTACACTGAAGCTTTCTTT. Protein product: CASSRQTGYTEAFF.

This rearrangement joins TRBV9 to TRBJ2-7; TRBD2 aligns across 9 bases. Trimming cost V 4 bases and J 3 bases; bases outside gene matches: 8. This CDR3 contains 15 residues. Germline CDR1 is SGDLS and CDR2 is YYNGEE. CDR3 sequence reads: CASSLYSGGDYEQYF. CDR3 sequence (DNA): TGTGCCAGCAGCCTGTATAGCGGGGGAGACTACGAGCAGTACTTC.

The rearrangement joins TRBV5-1 to TRBJ1-1, with D perhaps matching TRBD1 (6 bases). The CDR3 is 19 amino acids. V shed 4 bases and J shed 7 bases, with 32 bases lying between them. CDR1 is SGHRS, CDR2 YFSETQ, per germline. As DNA, the CDR3 is TGCGCCAGCAGCCACCCGATCGGCACGGGACACCTCTTGAGGGGTGAAGCTTTCTTT. The encoded protein is CASSHPIGTGHLLRGEAFF.

The chain links TRBV6-5 to TRBJ1-2; 7 bases fit TRBD1. The germline gives CDR1 MNHEY, CDR2 SVGAGI. Trimming at V came to 3 bases and at J to 7 bases, leaving 5 bases not matched to a gene. This CDR3 is built from 13 residues. CDR3 DNA: TGTGCCAGCAGTTATAGACAGGGAGGTGGCTACACCTTC. It encodes CASSYRQGGGYTF.

This sequence joins TRBV3-1 (or the pseudogene TRBV3-2) and TRBJ1-1; D not resolved. Between the trimmed V and J ends, which lost 3 bases and 6 bases, there was a span of 14 bases. The germline gives CDR1 LGHDT, CDR2 YNNKEL (reference sequence). The CDR3 spans 14 residues. Written as DNA, the CDR3 is TGTGCCAGCAGCCAGAGGGCAGAGTTGGCTGAAGCTTTCTTT. Amino acid sequence: CASSQRAELAEAFF.

This chain connects TRBV28 to TRBJ1-4; D is unresolved. Germline values: CDR1 MDHEN, CDR2 SYDVKM. Trimming left V 6 bases short and J 3 bases short, with 5 bases between. The CDR3 is made up of 12 amino acids. CDR3 loop: CASSLPNEKLFF. DNA of the CDR3: TGTGCCAGCAGCCTTCCTAATGAAAAACTGTTTTTT.

This clone was observed a few times. The J gene is TRBJ2-5, the V gene TRBV2; TRBD2 is a possible D gene (5 bases). This CDR3 has 13 amino acids. Trimming left V 6 bases short and J 5 bases short, with 13 bases between. Germline CDR1 reads SNHLY; CDR2 reads FYNNEI. The CDR3 loop is CASRDPGSETQYF. The CDR3 DNA reads as TGTGCCAGCAGGGACCCGGGGTCGGAGACCCAGTACTTC. The entire variable domain, with the rest obtained from reference TRBV2 and TRBJ2-5, is as follows: EPEVTQTPSHQVTQMGQEVILRCVPISNHLYFYWYRQILGQKVEFLVSFYNNEISEKSEIFDDQFSVERPDGSNFTLKIRSTKLEDSAMYFCASRDPGSETQYFGPGTRLLVL.

The chain uses TRBV7-3 and TRBJ2-1; D unresolved. The germline V gene encodes CDR1 SGHTA and CDR2 FQGTGA. V shed 3 bases and J shed 2 bases, with 8 bases lying between them. The CDR3 is 14 residues long. The CDR3 protein is CASSFDTTYNEQFF. The CDR3 DNA reads TGTGCCAGCAGCTTTGACACAACCTACAATGAGCAGTTCTTC.

J is TRBJ2-2 and V is TRBV27; D unclear. The CDR3 length is 13 residues. Germline-derived CDR1 and CDR2 are MNHEY and SMNVEV (reference sequence). With 7 bases removed from V and 7 bases from J, the gap between germline ends came to 13 bases. The CDR3: CASTKTTDGELFF. The CDR3 coding sequence is TGTGCCAGCACGAAAACAACTGACGGGGAGCTGTTTTTT.

J is TRBJ2-7 and V is TRBV20-1, with D uncertain. Germline assignment: CDR1 DFQATT and CDR2 SNEGSKA (reference sequence). Between the trimmed V and J ends, which lost 0 bases and 4 bases, there was a span of 1 base. This CDR3 is built from 10 residues. Here the CDR3 DNA reads TGCAGTGCTAGAGATTACGAGCAGTACTTC. Its protein product is CSARDYEQYF.

The chain couples TRBV9 to TRBJ2-7; D is unclear. V gave up 2 bases and J gave up 3 bases, with 12 bases separating them. This CDR3 has 14 amino acids. Germline V gene sequence: CDR1 SGDLS, CDR2 YYNGEE. For the CDR3, the DNA is TGTGCCAGCAGCGTGACGGCGACCGTCTACGAGCAGTACTTC. Translation: CASSVTATVYEQYF.

The chain uses TRBV2 and TRBJ1-5; D may be TRBD1 (6 bases). V lost 2 bases and J lost 3, with 23 bases in between. The length of the CDR3 is 19 residues. Germline CDR1 SNHLY, CDR2 FYNNEI. CDR3 DNA sequence: TGTGCCAGCAGTGAATCAAGGGGGGGTACAGGTGGTTCCAATCAGCCCCAGCATTTT. Its protein is CASSESRGGTGGSNQPQHF. Combining the CDR3 with reference TRBV2 and TRBJ1-5 gives the whole variable domain EPEVTQTPSHQVTQMGQEVILRCVPISNHLYFYWYRQILGQKVEFLVSFYNNEISEKSEIFDDQFSVERPDGSNFTLKIRSTKLEDSAMYFCASSESRGGTGGSNQPQHFGDGTRLSIL.

The chain employs TRBV19 and TRBJ1-4; D is possibly TRBD1 (5 bases). There are 14 residues in the CDR3. V was clipped by 8 bases and J by 5 bases, with 15 bases between them. Germline loops: CDR1 LNHDA, CDR2 SQIVND (reference sequence). The CDR3 nucleotides read TGTGCCAGTGCCCCGGCAGGGAACAATGAAAAACTGTTTTTT. It is translated as CASAPAGNNEKLFF.

The chain carries TRBV5-1 and TRBJ2-2; 10 bases are a match to TRBD1. This CDR3 spans 15 amino acids. With V trimmed by 3 bases and J by 5 bases, 4 bases remained unmatched. From germline, CDR1 is SGHRS and CDR2 YFSETQ. The CDR3 here is CASSSGTGVTGELFF. CDR3 nucleotides: TGCGCCAGCAGCTCCGGGACAGGGGTTACCGGGGAGCTGTTTTTT. The whole variable domain, remainder taken from reference TRBV5-1 and TRBJ2-2, is KAGVTQTPRYLIKTRGQQVTLSCSPISGHRSVSWYQQTPGQGLQFLFEYFSETQRNKGNFPGRFSGRQFSNSRSEMNVSTLELGDSALYLCASSSGTGVTGELFFGEGSRLTVL.

V is TRBV6-5 and J is TRBJ1-2; no definite D call. V dropped 10 bases and J dropped 8 bases, with 17 bases sitting between them. CDR3 length: 12 residues. Per germline, CDR1 MNHEY and CDR2 SVGAGI. DNA of the CDR3: TGTGCCACTCGGGCTACAACGGGCGGCTACACCTTC. Its translation: CATRATTGGYTF.

The CDR3 DNA is TGCGCCAGCAGCCAAGATCGGGGGGGATCTAATGAAAAACTGTTTTTT. The encoded protein is CASSQDRGGSNEKLFF. V usage is TRBV4-1 and J usage is TRBJ1-4, with D perhaps matching TRBD1 (5 bases). Germline CDR1 and CDR2: MGHRA and YSYEKL. The V gene lost 0 bases and the J gene lost 3 bases, with 11 bases spanning the gap. This CDR3 has 16 amino acids.